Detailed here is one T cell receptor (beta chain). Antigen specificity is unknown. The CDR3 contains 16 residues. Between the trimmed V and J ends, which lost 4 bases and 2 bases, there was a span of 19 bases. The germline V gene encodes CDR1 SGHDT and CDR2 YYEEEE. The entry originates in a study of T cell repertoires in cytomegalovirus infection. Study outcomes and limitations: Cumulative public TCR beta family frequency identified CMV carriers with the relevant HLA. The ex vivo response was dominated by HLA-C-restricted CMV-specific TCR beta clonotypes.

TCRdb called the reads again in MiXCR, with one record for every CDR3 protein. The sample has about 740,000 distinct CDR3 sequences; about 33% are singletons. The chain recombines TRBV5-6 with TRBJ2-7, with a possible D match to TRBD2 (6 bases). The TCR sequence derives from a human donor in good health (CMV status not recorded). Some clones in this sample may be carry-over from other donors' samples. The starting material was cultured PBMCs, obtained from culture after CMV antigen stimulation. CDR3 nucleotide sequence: TGTGCCAGCAGCACCCCCGGAGGGCTAGCCCCCTACGAGCAGTACTTC. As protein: CASSTPGGLAPYEQYF.